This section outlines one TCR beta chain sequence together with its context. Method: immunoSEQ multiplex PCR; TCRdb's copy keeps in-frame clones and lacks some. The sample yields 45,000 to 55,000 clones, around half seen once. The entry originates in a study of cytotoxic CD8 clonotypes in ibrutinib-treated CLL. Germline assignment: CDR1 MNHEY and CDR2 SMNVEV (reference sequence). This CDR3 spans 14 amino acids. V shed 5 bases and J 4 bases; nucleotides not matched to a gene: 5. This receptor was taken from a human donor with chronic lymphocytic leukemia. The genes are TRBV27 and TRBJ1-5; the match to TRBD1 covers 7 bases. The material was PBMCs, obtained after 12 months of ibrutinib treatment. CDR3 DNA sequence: TGTGCCAGCAGTACCGGGACAGTAAATCAGCCCCAGCATTTT. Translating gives CASSTGTVNQPQHF.